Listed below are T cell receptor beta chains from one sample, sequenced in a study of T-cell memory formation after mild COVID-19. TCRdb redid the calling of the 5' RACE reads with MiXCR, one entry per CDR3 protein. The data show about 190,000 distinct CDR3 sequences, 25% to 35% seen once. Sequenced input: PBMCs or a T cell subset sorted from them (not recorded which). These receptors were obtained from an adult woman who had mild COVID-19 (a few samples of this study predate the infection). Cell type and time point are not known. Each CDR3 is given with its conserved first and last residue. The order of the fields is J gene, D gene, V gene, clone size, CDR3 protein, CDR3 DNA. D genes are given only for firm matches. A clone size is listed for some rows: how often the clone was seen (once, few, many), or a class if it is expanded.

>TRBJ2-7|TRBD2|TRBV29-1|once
CSVEDASGGSSYEQYF
TGCAGCGTTGAAGATGCTAGCGGGGGTAGCTCCTACGAGCAGTACTTC
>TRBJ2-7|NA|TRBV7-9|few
CASSLNRVEQYF
TGTGCCAGCAGCCTGAACAGGGTCGAGCAGTACTTC
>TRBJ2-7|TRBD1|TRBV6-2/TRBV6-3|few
CASSWDSYYEQYF
TGTGCCAGCAGTTGGGACAGCTATTACGAGCAGTACTTC
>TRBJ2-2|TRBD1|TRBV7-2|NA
CASWRTGATGELFF
TGTGCCAGCTGGCGAACAGGGGCTACCGGGGAGCTGTTTTTT
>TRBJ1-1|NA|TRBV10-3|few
CAISESLRAVTAFF
TGTGCCATCAGTGAGTCGTTAAGGGCCGTGACAGCTTTCTTT
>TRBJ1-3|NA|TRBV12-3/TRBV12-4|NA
CASSADISGNTIYF
TGTGCCAGCAGCGCCGATATCTCTGGAAACACCATATATTTT
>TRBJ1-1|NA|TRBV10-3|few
CAISEAGFTEAFF
TGTGCCATCAGTGAAGCGGGGTTCACTGAAGCTTTCTTT
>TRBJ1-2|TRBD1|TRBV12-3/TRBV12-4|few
CASSPLGTGRHGYTF
TGTGCCAGCAGTCCCCTCGGGACAGGGAGGCATGGCTACACCTTC
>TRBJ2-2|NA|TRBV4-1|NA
CASSRSVQTGELFF
TGCGCCAGCAGCCGGTCCGTCCAGACCGGGGAGCTGTTTTTT
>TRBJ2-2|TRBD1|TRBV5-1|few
CASSLALGTGNTGELFF
TGCGCCAGCAGCTTGGCGCTCGGGACAGGGAACACCGGGGAGCTGTTTTTT
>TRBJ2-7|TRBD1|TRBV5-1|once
CASSSTMGQGYEQYF
TGCGCCAGCAGCTCGACAATGGGACAGGGATACGAGCAGTACTTC
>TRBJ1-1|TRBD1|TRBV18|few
CASSPTGASPMNTEAFF
TGTGCCAGCTCCCCCACAGGGGCATCACCTATGAACACTGAAGCTTTCTTT
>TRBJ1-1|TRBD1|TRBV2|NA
CASSTSDRGHEAFF
TGTGCCAGCAGTACTAGTGACAGGGGGCATGAAGCTTTCTTT
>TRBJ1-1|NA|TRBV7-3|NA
CASSLSSGNTEAFF
TGTGCCAGCAGCTTAAGCTCTGGGAACACTGAAGCTTTCTTT
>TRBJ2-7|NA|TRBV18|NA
CASSPTAPREVYEQYF
TGTGCCAGCTCACCAACCGCACCCAGGGAAGTGTACGAGCAGTACTTC
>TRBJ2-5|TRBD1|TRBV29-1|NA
CSVWDRGQETQYF
TGCAGCGTTTGGGACAGGGGTCAAGAGACCCAGTACTTC
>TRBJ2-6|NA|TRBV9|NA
CASRSPSGANVLTF
TGTGCCAGCAGATCCCCCTCTGGGGCCAACGTCCTGACTTTC
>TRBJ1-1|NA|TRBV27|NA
CATQRAFF
TGTGCCACCCAGAGGGCTTTCTTT
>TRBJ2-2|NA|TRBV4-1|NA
CASRTLILGTGELFF
TGCGCCAGCAGAACCTTAATCCTGGGCACCGGGGAGCTGTTTTTT
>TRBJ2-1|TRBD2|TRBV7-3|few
CASSLLQSATGGEQFF
TGTGCCAGCAGCCTCCTTCAATCCGCCACGGGAGGTGAGCAGTTCTTC
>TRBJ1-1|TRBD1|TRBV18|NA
CASHVTGGAEAFF
TGTGCCAGCCATGTAACAGGGGGGGCTGAAGCTTTCTTT
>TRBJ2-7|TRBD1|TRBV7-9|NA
CASSEPGQGSYEQYF
TGTGCCAGCAGCGAACCGGGACAGGGTTCATACGAGCAGTACTTC
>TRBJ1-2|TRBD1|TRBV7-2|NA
CASSPYRGNGYTF
TGTGCCAGCAGCCCATACAGGGGGAATGGCTACACCTTC
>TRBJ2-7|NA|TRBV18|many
CASSSEYEQYF
TGTGCCAGCTCAAGCGAATACGAGCAGTACTTC
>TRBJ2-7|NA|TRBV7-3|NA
CASSFGDEQYF
TGTGCCAGCAGCTTCGGTGACGAGCAGTACTTC
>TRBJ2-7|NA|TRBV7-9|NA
CASSFWGSNYEQYF
TGTGCCAGCAGCTTTTGGGGGAGCAACTACGAGCAGTACTTC
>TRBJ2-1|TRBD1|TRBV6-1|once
CASSEAQGATDEQFF
TGTGCCAGCAGTGAAGCGCAGGGGGCTACCGATGAGCAGTTCTTC
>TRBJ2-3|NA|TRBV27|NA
CASSSIGGETDTQYF
TGTGCCAGCAGTTCTATAGGCGGGGAGACAGATACGCAGTATTTT
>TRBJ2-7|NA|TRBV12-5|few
CASGLDNRDKQYF
TGTGCTAGTGGTTTGGATAACAGGGACAAGCAGTACTTC
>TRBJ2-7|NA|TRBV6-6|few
CATRTGSSSYEQYF
TGTGCCACAAGAACAGGGTCAAGCTCCTACGAGCAGTACTTC
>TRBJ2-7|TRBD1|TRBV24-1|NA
CATSDPGQGYEQYF
TGTGCCACCAGTGACCCCGGACAGGGCTACGAGCAGTACTTC
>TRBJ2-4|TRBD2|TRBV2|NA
CASRGGAKNIQYF
TGTGCCAGCAGGGGGGGGGCCAAAAACATTCAGTACTTC
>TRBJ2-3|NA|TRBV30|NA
CAWSAGTDTQYF
TGTGCCTGGAGTGCAGGCACAGATACGCAGTATTTT
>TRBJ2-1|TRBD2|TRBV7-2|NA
CASTLAGDPEQFF
TGTGCCAGCACACTAGCGGGAGATCCTGAGCAGTTCTTC
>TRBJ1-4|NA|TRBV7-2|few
CASSLAGIRGEKLFF
TGTGCCAGCAGCTTAGCCGGGATCCGGGGTGAAAAACTGTTTTTT
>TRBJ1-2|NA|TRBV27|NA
CASRRAGNYGYTF
TGTGCCAGCAGAAGGGCCGGTAACTATGGCTACACCTTC
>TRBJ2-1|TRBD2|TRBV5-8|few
CAGWLAVDNEQFF
TGTGCCGGATGGCTAGCGGTAGACAATGAGCAGTTCTTC
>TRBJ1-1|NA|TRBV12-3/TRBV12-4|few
CASSFRQINTEAFF
TGTGCCAGCAGTTTCCGGCAAATAAACACTGAAGCTTTCTTT
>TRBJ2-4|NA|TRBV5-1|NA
CASSLVQAPGSIQYF
TGCGCCAGCAGCTTGGTACAGGCCCCTGGGAGCATTCAGTACTTC
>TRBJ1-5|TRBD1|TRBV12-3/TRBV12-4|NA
CASSTPGQLNQPQHF
TGTGCCAGCAGCACGCCGGGACAGCTCAATCAGCCCCAGCATTTT
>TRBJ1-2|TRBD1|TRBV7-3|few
CASSPMTGGQAGYTF
TGTGCCAGCAGCCCTATGACAGGGGGCCAGGCTGGCTACACCTTC
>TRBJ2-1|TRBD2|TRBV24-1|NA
CATSDRTTSGKSYNEQFF
TGTGCCACCAGTGACCGCACGACTAGCGGGAAATCATACAATGAGCAGTTCTTC
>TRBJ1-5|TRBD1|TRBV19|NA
CASSGGTGGIKPQHF
TGTGCCAGTAGTGGGGGGACAGGGGGAATTAAGCCCCAGCATTTT
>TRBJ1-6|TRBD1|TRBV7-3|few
CASSLGDSNSPLHF
TGTGCCAGCAGCTTAGGGGACAGTAATTCACCCCTCCACTTT
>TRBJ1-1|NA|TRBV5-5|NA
CASSLVGRPAAEAFF
TGTGCCAGCAGCTTGGTCGGCCGGCCAGCGGCTGAAGCTTTCTTT
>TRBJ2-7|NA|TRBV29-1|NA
CSVDSGSSYEQYF
TGCAGCGTGGACAGTGGATCTTCCTACGAGCAGTACTTC
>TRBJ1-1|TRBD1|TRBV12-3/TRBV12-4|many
CANDRGPNTEAFF
TGTGCCAATGACAGGGGACCGAACACTGAAGCTTTCTTT
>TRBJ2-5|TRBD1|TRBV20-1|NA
CSAGTGESETQYF
TGCAGTGCCGGGACAGGGGAATCCGAGACCCAGTACTTC
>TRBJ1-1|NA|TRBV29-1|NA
CSVVPLTTEAFF
TGCAGCGTTGTCCCCCTGACTACTGAAGCTTTCTTT
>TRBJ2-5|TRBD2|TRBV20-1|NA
CSAAHPGLAEETQYF
TGCAGTGCTGCGCACCCGGGACTAGCGGAAGAGACCCAGTACTTC
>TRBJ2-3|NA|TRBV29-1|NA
CSVGEWVSSTDTQYF
TGCAGCGTTGGCGAGTGGGTATCTAGCACAGATACGCAGTATTTT
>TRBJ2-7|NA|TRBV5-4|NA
CASSLGVTDLEQYF
TGTGCCAGCAGCTTAGGGGTCACAGACCTCGAGCAGTACTTC
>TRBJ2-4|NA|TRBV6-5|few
CASSPDLAKNIQYF
TGTGCCAGCAGCCCCGATCTAGCCAAAAACATTCAGTACTTC
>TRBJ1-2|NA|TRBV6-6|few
CASSYSSTGRDDYGYTF
TGTGCCAGCAGTTATTCATCGACTGGCAGGGATGACTATGGCTACACCTTC